This T cell receptor beta chain emerged from a study of blood T cell repertoires in COVID-19. Across the whole study: COVID-19 samples collected from the United States, Italy and Spain covered acute and convalescent phases. Sample material is recorded as cDNA or gDNA derived from T cells, B-cell-depleted T cells, or PBMCs.

Produced via immunoSEQ multiplex PCR; TCRdb's table is partial and in-frame only. The sample holds about 140,000 clones, 80% seen once. The CDR3 sequence is 10 residues long. Trimming took off 7 bases at V and 2 bases at J, with 5 bases between the two ends. The germline V gene has CDR1 DFQATT and CDR2 SNEGSKA (reference sequence). Sequencing input: peripheral blood. The chain uses TRBV20-1 and TRBJ1-2; D gene unclear. This sequence originates from a woman between 45 and 65 years old with acute or convalescent COVID-19. In nucleotides, the CDR3 is TGCAGTGTTTCAAACTATGGCTACACCTTC. Its translation is CSVSNYGYTF.